One T cell receptor (beta chain) is described in this entry. These data belong to a study of blood T cell repertoires in COVID-19. Overall study context: Both acute and convalescent COVID-19 samples were obtained from the United States, Italy and Spain. PBMCs, B-cell-depleted T cells, or T cells were the source of the cDNA or gDNA that made up the material.

Source study methods: Nucleated cell number was recorded as an estimate derived from reference gene primer amplification. Profiled with immunoSEQ multiplex PCR; TCRdb holds only in-frame clones, not every one. V and J calls and clone size are as listed in that table; D and trimming were resolved from the DNA. The table shows 250,000 to 300,000 clones, with roughly nine tenths occurring only once. Trimming removed 6 bases at V and 6 bases at J, with 9 bases between. The CDR3 covers 12 residues. Germline V gene data show CDR1 as LNHDA and CDR2 as SQIVND (reference sequence). The genes are TRBV19 and TRBJ2-1; no reliable D call. Material: peripheral blood. This TCR was recovered from a woman aged 45-65 years who had recovered from COVID-19. The CDR3 nucleotides read TGTGCCAGTAGGGGCCTGTCCAATGAGCAGTTCTTC. It codes for CASRGLSNEQFF.